The T cell receptor (beta chain) described here comes from a study of blood T cell repertoires in COVID-19. The repertoire was sequenced with immunoSEQ multiplex PCR; TCRdb's copy has only in-frame clones and lacks some. The table shows 350,000 to 400,000 clones, with 86% occurring only once. Sequencing input: peripheral blood. The TCR sequence derives from a woman aged 60-75 years with COVID-19, enrolled during active disease.

CDR3 amino acids: CASRQTGTGNYEQYF. CDR3 DNA sequence: TGTGCCAGCAGACAAACCGGGACAGGGAACTACGAGCAGTACTTC. The rearrangement links TRBV5-6 to TRBJ2-7, with 9 bases aligning to TRBD1. Germline loops: CDR1 SGHDT, CDR2 YYEEEE. V shed 5 bases and J 3 bases; nucleotides not matched to a gene: 9. This CDR3 contains 15 residues.